This is a list of T cell receptor beta chains from one sample in a study of tumor-infiltrating lymphocytes in oesophageal squamous cell carcinoma. TCRdb reanalysed the reads using MiXCR and keeps one entry per CDR3 protein. The sample shows more than 9,500 distinct CDR3 sequences, 50% to 65% of them seen only once. The sample was blood. The origin of the receptors is a female donor with esophageal squamous cell carcinoma. Each CDR3 is given with its conserved first and last residue. D genes are given only for firm matches. Only some rows state a clone size, as once, few, many or a class for expanded clones.

- - TRBJ2-5 TRBV7-8 TGTGCCAGCAGCTTTACAGAGACCCAGTACTTC CASSFTETQYF
- - TRBJ2-1 TRBV12-3/TRBV12-4 TGTGCCAGCAGCTCATGGCGGGACAATGAGCAGTTCTTC CASSSWRDNEQFF
TRBD2 - TRBJ2-2 TRBV7-6 TGTGCCAGCAGCTTCGGACTAGCGGGAGGAAGCACCGGGGAGCTGTTTTTT CASSFGLAGGSTGELFF
TRBD2 few TRBJ2-7 TRBV7-6 TGTGCCAGCAGCTTAAGGGGAGGACTAGCGGACCTTTACGAGCAGTACTTC CASSLRGGLADLYEQYF
TRBD2 - TRBJ2-1 TRBV7-8 TGTGCCAGCAGCTCGAAGGGACTAGCGGGGGGATACAATGAGCAGTTCTTC CASSSKGLAGGYNEQFF
- - TRBJ2-5 TRBV7-2 TGTGCCAGCAGCTTAGCGGGGACTGGGGGTGACATTCAGTGCTTC CASSLAGTGGDIQCF
- - TRBJ2-1 TRBV7-9 TGTGCCAGCAGCGATTGGAGAGCGGGTAATGAGCAGTTCTTC CASSDWRAGNEQFF
- - TRBJ1-6 TRBV7-3 TGTGCCAGCAGCCTAGCCGGGACATCCCCCGCGGGGTCACCCCTCCACTTT CASSLAGTSPAGSPLHF
TRBD2 - TRBJ2-1 TRBV7-2 TGTGCCAGCAGCTTAAGGGGACTAGCATCCTACTACAATGAGCAGTTCTTC CASSLRGLASYYNEQFF
- few TRBJ2-6 TRBV6-6 TGTGCCAGCAGTTCCCGGAGTTCTGGGGCCAACGTCCTGACTTTC CASSSRSSGANVLTF
TRBD2 once TRBJ2-3 TRBV7-3 TGTGCCAGCAGCTTATTAGGAGCGGGACTCTATACGCAGTATTTT CASSLLGAGLYTQYF
- - TRBJ2-4 TRBV7-8 TGTGCCAGCAGCTTAGGGCTGAACAAAAACATTCAGTACTTC CASSLGLNKNIQYF
TRBD1 few TRBJ2-7 TRBV7-8 TGTGCCAGCAGCAACAGACAGGGGGCCTACGAGCAGTACTTC CASSNRQGAYEQYF
TRBD2 - TRBJ2-5 TRBV6-6 TGTGCCAGCAGTTATTGGAGACTAGCGGGAGTTCGGTACTTC CASSYWRLAGVRYF
- few TRBJ2-7 TRBV7-8 TGTGCCAGCAGCTTAGTTTGGGGCTATTCGTACTTC CASSLVWGYSYF
TRBD1 - TRBJ1-3 TRBV7-8 TGTGCCAGCAGCCTACGGACAGGGGGAGAAGGAAACACCATATATTTT CASSLRTGGEGNTIYF
- - TRBJ2-1 TRBV10-2 TGCGCCAGCAGTGATCGTCAGGGCGACTACAATGAGCAGTTCTTC CASSDRQGDYNEQFF
TRBD1 medium-sized TRBJ2-7 TRBV6-1 TGTGCCAGCCGCGGGACAGGCCGTTACGAGCAGTACTTC CASRGTGRYEQYF
- - TRBJ1-5 TRBV12-3/TRBV12-4 TGTGCCAGCAGTTCGAATTACAATCAGCCCCAGCATTTT CASSSNYNQPQHF
- - TRBJ2-1 TRBV24-1 TGTGCCACCAGTGATCCGAACGAGGTGAGGGATGAGCAGTTCTTC CATSDPNEVRDEQFF
- - TRBJ2-5 TRBV7-6 TGTGCCAGCAGCTTCGTGTACGGGACCCACAATGAGCAGTACTTC CASSFVYGTHNEQYF
- few TRBJ2-5 TRBV7-2 TGTGCCAGCAGCCCCACCCTTTTCCGGGGACGAGAGACCCAGTACTTC CASSPTLFRGRETQYF
- medium-sized TRBJ2-5 TRBV6-1 TGTGCCAGCAGTGGTCCTTGGACAGCTACACAAGAGACCCAGTACTTC CASSGPWTATQETQYF
- few TRBJ1-1 TRBV7-3 TGTGCCAGCAGCCACACCGGGGGGCTGAACACTGAAGCTTTCTTT CASSHTGGLNTEAFF
- - TRBJ2-2 TRBV7-6 TGTGCCAGCAGCTTAACGGGCGGGGCAGGGGGCACCGGGGAGCTGTTTTTT CASSLTGGAGGTGELFF
- once TRBJ2-7 TRBV12-3/TRBV12-4 TGTGCCAGCAGTTACCAACCATACGAGCAGTACTTC CASSYQPYEQYF
TRBD1 - TRBJ2-7 TRBV7-9 TGTGCCAGCAGCTTAGGGACAGGGAGCCACGAGCAGTACTTC CASSLGTGSHEQYF
- - TRBJ2-7 TRBV7-2 TGTGCCAGCAGCTCGCCCCCCGTATTAAACGAGCAGTACTTC CASSSPPVLNEQYF
TRBD1 - TRBJ2-3 TRBV7-8 TGTGCCAGCAGCGCGGACAGGGAATATACGCAGTATTTT CASSADREYTQYF
- - TRBJ2-5 TRBV19 TGTGCCAGTAGTATAGGCGGGTCCCAAGAGACCCAGTACTTC CASSIGGSQETQYF
- - TRBJ2-2 TRBV7-2 TGTGCCAGCAGCTTGTATGAGAACACCGGGGAGCTGTTTTTT CASSLYENTGELFF